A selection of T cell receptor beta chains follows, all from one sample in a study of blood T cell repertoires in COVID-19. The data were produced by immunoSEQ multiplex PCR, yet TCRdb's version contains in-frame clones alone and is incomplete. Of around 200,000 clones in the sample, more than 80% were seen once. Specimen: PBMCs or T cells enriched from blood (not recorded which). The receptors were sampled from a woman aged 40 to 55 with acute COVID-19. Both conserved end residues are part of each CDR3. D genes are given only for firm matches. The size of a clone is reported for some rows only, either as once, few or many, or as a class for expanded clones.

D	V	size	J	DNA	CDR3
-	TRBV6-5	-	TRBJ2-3	TGTGCCAGCGCCACCAGCGGTACCACAGATACGCAGTATTTT	CASATSGTTDTQYF
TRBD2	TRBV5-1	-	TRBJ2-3	TGCGCCAGCACCCCTTGGGGGGGTAGCGCAGATACGCAGTATTTT	CASTPWGGSADTQYF
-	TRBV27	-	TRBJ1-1	TGTGCCAGCAGTTTGAGCGGTGCCGGGAACACTGAAGCTTTCTTT	CASSLSGAGNTEAFF
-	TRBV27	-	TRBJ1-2	TGTGCCAGCAGTCCCGGGCTGGGGGCATACGTTGGCTACACCTTC	CASSPGLGAYVGYTF
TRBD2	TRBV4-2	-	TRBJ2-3	TGTGCCAGCCAAGAGGCACTAGCGGGGGGAGCAGATACGCAGTATTTT	CASQEALAGGADTQYF
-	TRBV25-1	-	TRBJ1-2	TGTGCCAGCAGTGATAGGGGGGGCGCGTCTATCTATGGCTACACCTTC	CASSDRGGASIYGYTF
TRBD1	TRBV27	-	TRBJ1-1	TGTGCCAGCAGTTTTGGACAGGGGAACACTGAAGCTTTCTTT	CASSFGQGNTEAFF
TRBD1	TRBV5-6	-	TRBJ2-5	TGTGCCAGCAGCCTAACCCGGGACAGGGGTGAGACCCAGTACTTC	CASSLTRDRGETQYF
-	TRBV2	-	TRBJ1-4	TGTGCCAGCAGCAAACCCCGGCAGGGAGGTAATGAAAAACTGTTTTTT	CASSKPRQGGNEKLFF
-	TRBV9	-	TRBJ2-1	TGTGCCAGCAGCGTAGCCCAGGAGCAGTTCTTC	CASSVAQEQFF
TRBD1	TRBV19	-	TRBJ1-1	TGTGCCAGTACCGGGGACAGGAGGAACACTGAAGCTTTCTTT	CASTGDRRNTEAFF
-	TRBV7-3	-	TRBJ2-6	TGTGCCAGCAGCTTAATTAACCTGGCTAGCGTGAGCTCTGGGGCCAACGTCCTGACTTTC	CASSLINLASVSSGANVLTF
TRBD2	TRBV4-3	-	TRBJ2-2	TGCGCCAGCAGTCGACTAGCGGGGGCGGTCGGGGAGCTGTTTTTT	CASSRLAGAVGELFF
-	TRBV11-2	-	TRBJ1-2	TGTGCCAGCAGCTTTGTCTTTTCCTTGGGGGGAATATACGGCTACACCTTC	CASSFVFSLGGIYGYTF
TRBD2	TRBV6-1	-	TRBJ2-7	TGTGCCAGCAGTGAATTCCTATCGGGACTAGCGGACTACGAGCAGTACTTC	CASSEFLSGLADYEQYF
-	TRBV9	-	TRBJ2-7	TGTGCCAGCAGCGCCGATTTTTCTGGGAGACTACGGGGAGAGCAGTACTTC	CASSADFSGRLRGEQYF
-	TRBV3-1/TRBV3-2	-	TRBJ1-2	TGTGCCAGCAGCCCGAGGGCTCTAAACTATGGCTACACCTTC	CASSPRALNYGYTF
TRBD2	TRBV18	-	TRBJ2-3	TGTGCCAGCTCACCTCGGACGGGGGGGAGCACAGATACGCAGTATTTT	CASSPRTGGSTDTQYF
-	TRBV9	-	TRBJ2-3	TGTGCCAGCAGCGCTACAGGTTCCACAGATACGCAGTATTTT	CASSATGSTDTQYF
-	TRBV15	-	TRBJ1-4	TGTGCCACCAGCAGTGGCGGCGGAGGAGCTGAAAAACTGTTTTTT	CATSSGGGGAEKLFF
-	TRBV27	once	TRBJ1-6	TGTGCCAGCAGTTTATCTTCCGCGGCTTATAATTCACCCCTCCACTTT	CASSLSSAAYNSPLHF
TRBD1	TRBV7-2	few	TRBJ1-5	TGTGCCAGCAGCGAACACAGGGGAAACCAGCCCCAGCATTTT	CASSEHRGNQPQHF
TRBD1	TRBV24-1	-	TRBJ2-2	TGTGCCACCAGTGATTTGACAGGGGCGGGGGAGCTGTTTTTT	CATSDLTGAGELFF
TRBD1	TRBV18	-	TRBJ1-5	TGTGCCAGCTCACCAGGGACAGGGGGCAATCAGCCCCAGCATTTT	CASSPGTGGNQPQHF
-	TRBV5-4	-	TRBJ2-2	TGTGCCAGCAGCTTGGATCTTAGACAACCCGGGGAGCTGTTTTTT	CASSLDLRQPGELFF
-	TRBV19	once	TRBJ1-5	TGTGCCAGTAGTAGAAGGGGGTCCGGGAGCAATCAGCCCCAGCATTTT	CASSRRGSGSNQPQHF
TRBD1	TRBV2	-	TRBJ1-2	TGTGCCAGCAGCCGGAGTGGGACAGATCGTAACTATGGCTACACCTTC	CASSRSGTDRNYGYTF
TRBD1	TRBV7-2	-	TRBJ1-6	TGTGCCAGCAGCTCGACACCCGGACAGGGGGCGGGTTCACCCCTCCACTTT	CASSSTPGQGAGSPLHF
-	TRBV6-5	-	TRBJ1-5	TGTGCCAGCAGCTCCGCAGGGTTGAGCAATCAGCCCCAGCATTTT	CASSSAGLSNQPQHF
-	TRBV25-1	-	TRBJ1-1	TGTGCCAGCAGTGAATCCCAGAACACTGAAGCTTTCTTT	CASSESQNTEAFF
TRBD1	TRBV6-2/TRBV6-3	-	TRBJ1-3	TGTGCCAGCAGCCGGCGACAGGGCACCTCTGGAAACACCATATATTTT	CASSRRQGTSGNTIYF
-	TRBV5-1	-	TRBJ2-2	TGCGCCAGCCTACAGGGCACCAACACCGGGGAGCTGTTTTTT	CASLQGTNTGELFF
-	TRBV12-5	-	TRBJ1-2	TGTGCTAGTGGGCCGGGACACCTCCTCTATGGCTACACCTTC	CASGPGHLLYGYTF
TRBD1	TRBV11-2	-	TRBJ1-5	TGTGCCAGCAGCCTAGGGGACAGGGGAGCGGATCAGCCCCAGCATTTT	CASSLGDRGADQPQHF
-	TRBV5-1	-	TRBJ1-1	TGCGCCAGCAGCTTGGAGTGGGCAGGGAACACTGAAGCTTTCTTT	CASSLEWAGNTEAFF
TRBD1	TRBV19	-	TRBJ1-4	TGTGCCACCGGACCGGGACAGGGCGTGGTAAAACTGTTTTTT	CATGPGQGVVKLFF
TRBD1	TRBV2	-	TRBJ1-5	TGTGCCAGCACAGGGGGCAGGTGGGGCAATCAGCCCCAGCATTTT	CASTGGRWGNQPQHF
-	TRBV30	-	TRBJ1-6	TGTGCCTGGAGTGTAACGGGAAATTCACCCCTCCACTTT	CAWSVTGNSPLHF
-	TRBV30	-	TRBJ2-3	TGTGCCTGGACTAGCGGCACAGATACGCAGTATTTT	CAWTSGTDTQYF
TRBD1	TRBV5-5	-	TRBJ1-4	TGTGCCAGCAGCTCGGCGTCCGGGACAGGGCTCGAAAAACTGTTTTTT	CASSSASGTGLEKLFF
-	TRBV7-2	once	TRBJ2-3	TGTGCCAGCAGCTTAGCGCCGGGCACAGATACGCAGTATTTT	CASSLAPGTDTQYF
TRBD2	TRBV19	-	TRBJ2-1	TGTGCCAGTAACCCCAGTTTGGCTAGCGGGGGGGGAAGGCCTGAGCAGTTCTTC	CASNPSLASGGGRPEQFF
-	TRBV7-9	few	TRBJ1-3	TGTGCCAGCACCAACTCAGGTGGAAACACCATATATTTT	CASTNSGGNTIYF
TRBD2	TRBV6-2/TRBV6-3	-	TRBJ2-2	TGTGCCAGCAGTGACCCATCTAGCGGGGGGGTGAACACCGGGGAGCTGTTTTTT	CASSDPSSGGVNTGELFF
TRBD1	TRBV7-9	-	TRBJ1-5	TGTGCCAGCAGCTCGTTGAGGGGGCCCCGAGAGAATCAGCCCCAGCATTTT	CASSSLRGPRENQPQHF